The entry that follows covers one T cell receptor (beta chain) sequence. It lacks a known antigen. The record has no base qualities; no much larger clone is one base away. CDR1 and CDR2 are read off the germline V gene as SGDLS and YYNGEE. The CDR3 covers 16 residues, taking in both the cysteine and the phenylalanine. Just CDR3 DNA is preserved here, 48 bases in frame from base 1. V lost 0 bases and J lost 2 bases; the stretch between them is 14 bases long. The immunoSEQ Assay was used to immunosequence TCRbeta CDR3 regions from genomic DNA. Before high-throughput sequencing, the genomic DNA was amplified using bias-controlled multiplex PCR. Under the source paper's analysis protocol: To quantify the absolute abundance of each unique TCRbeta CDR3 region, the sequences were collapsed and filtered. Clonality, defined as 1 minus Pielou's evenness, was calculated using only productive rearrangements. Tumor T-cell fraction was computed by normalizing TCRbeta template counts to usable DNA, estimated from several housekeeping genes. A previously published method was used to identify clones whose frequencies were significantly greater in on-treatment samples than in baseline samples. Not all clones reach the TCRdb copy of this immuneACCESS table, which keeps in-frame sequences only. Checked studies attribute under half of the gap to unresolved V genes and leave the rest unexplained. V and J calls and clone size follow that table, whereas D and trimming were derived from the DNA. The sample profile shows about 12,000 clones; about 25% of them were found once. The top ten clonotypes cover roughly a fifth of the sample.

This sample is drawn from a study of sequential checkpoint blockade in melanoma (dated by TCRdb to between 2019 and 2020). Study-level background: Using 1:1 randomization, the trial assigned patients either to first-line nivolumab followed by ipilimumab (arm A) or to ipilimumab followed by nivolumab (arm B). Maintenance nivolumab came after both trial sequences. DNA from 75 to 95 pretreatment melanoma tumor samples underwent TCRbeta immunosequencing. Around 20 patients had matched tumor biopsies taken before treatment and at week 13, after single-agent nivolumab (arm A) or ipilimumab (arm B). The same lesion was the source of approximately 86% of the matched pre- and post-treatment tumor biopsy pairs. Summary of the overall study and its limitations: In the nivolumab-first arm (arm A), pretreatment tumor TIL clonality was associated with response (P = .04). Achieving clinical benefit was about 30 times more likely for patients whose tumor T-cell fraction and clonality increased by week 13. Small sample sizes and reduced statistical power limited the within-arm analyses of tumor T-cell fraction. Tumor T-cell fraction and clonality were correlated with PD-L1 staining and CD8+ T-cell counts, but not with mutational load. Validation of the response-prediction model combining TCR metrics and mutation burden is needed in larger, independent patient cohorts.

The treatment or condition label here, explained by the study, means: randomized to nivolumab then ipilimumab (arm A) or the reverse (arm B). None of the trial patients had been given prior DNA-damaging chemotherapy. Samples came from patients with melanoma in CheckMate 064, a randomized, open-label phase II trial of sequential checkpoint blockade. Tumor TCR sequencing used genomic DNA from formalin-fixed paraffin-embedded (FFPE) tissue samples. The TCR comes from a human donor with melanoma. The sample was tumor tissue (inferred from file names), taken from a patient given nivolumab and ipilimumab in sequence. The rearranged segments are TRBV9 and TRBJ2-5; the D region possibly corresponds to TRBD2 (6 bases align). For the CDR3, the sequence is CASSVGLAVRQETQYF. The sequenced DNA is TGTGCCAGCAGCGTAGGCTTAGCGGTGAGGCAAGAGACCCAGTACTTC.